What follows are 3 T cell receptor beta chains derived from one specimen sequenced in a study of blood T cell repertoires in COVID-19. Libraries were prepared by immunoSEQ multiplex PCR; TCRdb keeps only in-frame clonotypes and omits some of them. The table records 210,000 or so clones, approximately 83% of them present only once. Sequences were obtained from PBMCs or T cells enriched from blood (not recorded which). The source is a woman aged 45-65 years who had been exposed to COVID-19.

This chain connects TRBV6-5 to TRBJ1-2; D is unclear. Trimming shortened V by 8 bases and J by 2 bases, and 6 bases separated the two germline ends. The CDR3 is 11 amino acids. The germline gives CDR1 MNHEY, CDR2 SVGAGI. As DNA, the CDR3 is TGTGCCAGCTTGAGAAACTATGGCTACACCTTC. This encodes CASLRNYGYTF.

The table lists this clone with a few counts. The genes are TRBV27 and TRBJ1-6; D not resolved. Trimming took off 5 bases at V and 6 bases at J, with 11 bases between the two ends. CDR3 size: 14 residues. Germline lookup yields CDR1 MNHEY and CDR2 SMNVEV (reference sequence). Here the CDR3 DNA reads TGTGCCAGCAGTCTCAAACGGGGTAATTCACCCCTCCACTTT. Its protein is CASSLKRGNSPLHF.

V gene TRBV9 combines with J gene TRBJ2-5; tentative D call: TRBD2 (6 bases). The CDR3 runs to 16 residues. Germline values: CDR1 SGDLS, CDR2 YYNGEE. The ends were cut back, 0 bases at V and 4 bases at J, with 16 bases in the middle. The chain's CDR3 is CASSVAARGGRETQYF. CDR3 in DNA: TGTGCCAGCAGCGTAGCGGCTCGTGGGGGGAGAGAGACCCAGTACTTC. Together with reference TRBV9 and TRBJ2-5, the CDR3 gives the full variable domain: DSGVTQTPKHLITATGQRVTLRCSPRSGDLSVYWYQQSLDQGLQFLIQYYNGEERAKGNILERFSAQQFPDLHSELNLSSLELGDSALYFCASSVAARGGRETQYFGPGTRLLVL.